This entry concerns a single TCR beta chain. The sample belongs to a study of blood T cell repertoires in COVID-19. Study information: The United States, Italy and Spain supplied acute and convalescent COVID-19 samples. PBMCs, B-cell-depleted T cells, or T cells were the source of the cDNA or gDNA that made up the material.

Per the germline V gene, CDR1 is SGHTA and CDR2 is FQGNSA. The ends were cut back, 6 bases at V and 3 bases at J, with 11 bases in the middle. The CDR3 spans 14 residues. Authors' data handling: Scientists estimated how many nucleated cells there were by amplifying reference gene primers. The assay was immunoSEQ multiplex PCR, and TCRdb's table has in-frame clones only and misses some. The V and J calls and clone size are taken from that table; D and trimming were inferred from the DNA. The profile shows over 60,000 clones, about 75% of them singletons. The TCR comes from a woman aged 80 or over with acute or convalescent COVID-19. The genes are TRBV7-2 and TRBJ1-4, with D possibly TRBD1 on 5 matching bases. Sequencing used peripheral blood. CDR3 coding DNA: TGTGCCAGCAGGCCCGGGGGAGCTAATGAAAAACTGTTTTTT. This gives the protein CASRPGGANEKLFF.